Shown below are 20 T cell receptor beta chains from a single sample sequenced in a study of blood T cell repertoires in COVID-19. Clones were read by immunoSEQ multiplex PCR, and TCRdb kept only the in-frame ones, dropping some. The sample lists under 150,000 clones, over 70% occurring once. Material for sequencing was PBMCs or T cells enriched from blood (not recorded which). Every receptor here comes from a man aged 50-59 years in a cohort exposed to, infected with or recovered from COVID-19 (not recorded which).

The chain uses TRBV5-1 and TRBJ2-3; D not resolved. V was pared by 7 bases and J by 2 bases, with 14 bases between. From germline, CDR1 is SGHRS and CDR2 YFSETQ. The CDR3 is 14 amino acids. CDR3 sequence reads: CASESGDYTDTQYF. The CDR3 DNA is TGCGCCAGCGAGTCGGGTGATTACACAGATACGCAGTATTTT.

Concerning this clone itself: Germline and junction disagree at one end, which may indicate a read error. DNA of the CDR3: TGTGCCAGCATCAGGGGGCCAGGACAGCTCCAGCATTTT. Amino acid sequence: CASIRGPGQLQHF. J is TRBJ1-5 and V is TRBV28; the match to TRBD1 covers 8 bases. The CDR3 contains 13 residues. Germline assignment: CDR1 MDHEN and CDR2 SYDVKM.

The chain employs TRBV19 and TRBJ2-7; 8 bases align to TRBD1. The CDR3 totals 18 residues. V was clipped by 1 base and J by 2 bases; unmatched bases: 13. Germline CDR1 reads LNHDA; CDR2 reads SQIVND (reference sequence). As DNA, the CDR3 is TGTGCCAGTAGTATAGGGGCAGGGGGCTCAATGGTTCCCTACGAGCAGTACTTC. Its translation: CASSIGAGGSMVPYEQYF.

The chain has TRBV18 and TRBJ2-5; 9 nucleotides line up with TRBD1. This CDR3 is 15 amino acids long. V lost 2 bases, J lost 5 bases, and 6 bases stayed unmatched. Germline V CDR1 and CDR2: KGHSH, LQKENI. CDR3 sequence (DNA): TGTGCCAGCTCACCATGGACAGGGGTTCGGGAGACCCAGTACTTC. Encoded protein: CASSPWTGVRETQYF.

This clone was counted only a few times. V usage is TRBV18 and J usage is TRBJ2-7; a possible D gene is TRBD1 (5 bases). The germline V gene encodes CDR1 KGHSH and CDR2 LQKENI. Trimming removed 0 bases at V and 3 bases at J, with 12 bases between. This CDR3 region has 15 residues. The CDR3, as DNA: TGTGCCAGCTCACCACCTGTAACAGGTCTCTACGAGCAGTACTTC. Protein: CASSPPVTGLYEQYF.

The chain carries TRBV3-1 (or the pseudogene TRBV3-2) and TRBJ1-2, with a tentative D call TRBD1 (5 bases). The germline V gene has CDR1 LGHDT and CDR2 YNNKEL (reference sequence). V was trimmed by 5 bases and J by 2 bases, leaving 12 bases between them. The CDR3 sequence is 14 residues long. The CDR3 region is CASSFGHPNYGYTF. CDR3 nucleotides: TGTGCCAGCAGCTTTGGACATCCGAACTATGGCTACACCTTC.

The chain links TRBV6-5 to TRBJ1-6; D is unclear. Germline V gene data show CDR1 as MNHEY and CDR2 as SVGAGI. This CDR3 comprises 12 residues. The V end lost 7 bases, the J end lost 7 bases, and 8 bases lay between the germline ends. CDR3 in amino acids: CASKAGNSPLHF. The CDR3 DNA reads TGTGCCAGCAAGGCAGGCAATTCACCCCTCCACTTT.

In DNA, the CDR3 is TGTGCCAGCAGATGGACAGCAAATCAGCCCCAGCATTTT. Its protein is CASRWTANQPQHF. The rearrangement joins TRBV28 to TRBJ1-5; D is perhaps TRBD1 (6 bases). CDR1 and CDR2 (germline): MDHEN, SYDVKM. V was pared by 6 bases and J by 4 bases, with 10 bases between. CDR3 length: 13 amino acids.

Only a few counts were recorded for this clone. The chain recombines TRBV19 with TRBJ2-1, with D possibly matching TRBD1 (8 bases). The CDR3 contains 14 residues. V was pared by 5 bases and J by 9 bases, with 17 bases between. The germline CDR1 and CDR2 sequences are LNHDA and SQIVND (reference sequence). CDR3 DNA sequence: TGTGCCAGTAGTGCCCCGGACAGGGAGGGTGAGCAGTTCTTC. Its translation is CASSAPDREGEQFF.

The chain is built from TRBV6-5 and TRBJ2-7; D is undetermined. The CDR3 is 15 amino acids. Trimming left V 8 bases short and J 1 base short, with 18 bases between. Germline V gene lookup returns CDR1 MNHEY and CDR2 SVGAGI. For the CDR3, the DNA is TGTGCCAGCCCGAATGAGCCTCCTGCTTCCTACGAGCAGTACTTC. Translating it yields CASPNEPPASYEQYF.

The chain employs TRBV5-1 and TRBJ2-3; 12 positions agree with TRBD2. The trim removed 4 bases at V and 2 bases at J, leaving 5 bases unmatched. Germline CDR1 is SGHRS and CDR2 is YFSETQ. The CDR3 contains 16 residues. DNA of the CDR3: TGCGCCAGCAGCCGGCGGACTAGCGGGATCACAGATACGCAGTATTTT. Translating gives CASSRRTSGITDTQYF.

The V gene is TRBV5-6, the J gene TRBJ2-5; D is perhaps TRBD1 (6 bases). CDR3 length equals 14 residues. The V end lost 3 bases, the J end lost 4 bases, and 13 bases lay between the germline ends. Germline CDR1 reads SGHDT; CDR2 reads YYEEEE. The CDR3, as DNA: TGTGCCAGCAGCTCCAGGGGTGGTGGAGAGACCCAGTACTTC. Amino acid sequence: CASSSRGGGETQYF.

The count of this clone is one. This sequence joins TRBV6-2 or TRBV6-3 and TRBJ2-7, with a tentative D call TRBD1 (6 bases). The V end lost 6 bases, the J end lost 3 bases, and 9 bases lay between the germline ends. This CDR3 has 12 amino acids. Germline V lookup: CDR1 MNHEY, CDR2 SVGEGT. DNA for the CDR3: TGTGCCAGCAGCTCGACAGGCTACGAGCAGTACTTC. Protein product: CASSSTGYEQYF.

The V call is TRBV3-1 (or the pseudogene TRBV3-2), the J call TRBJ2-2, with 9 bases that match TRBD2. The CDR3 is 17 residues long. V was clipped by 4 bases and J by 4 bases; unmatched bases: 10. Germline loops: CDR1 LGHDT, CDR2 YNNKEL (reference sequence). The DNA for the CDR3 is TGTGCCAGCAGCCCCCGTTACGCGGGGGGGGGCACCGGGGAGCTGTTTTTT. Protein product: CASSPRYAGGGTGELFF.

J is TRBJ2-5 and V is TRBV5-4, with 16 bases lining up with TRBD2. The CDR3 spans 16 residues. The trim removed 9 bases at V and 4 bases at J, leaving 9 bases unmatched. Germline loops: CDR1 SGHNT, CDR2 YYREEE (reference sequence). The DNA of the CDR3 is TGTGCCACCCACCTGGGACTAGCGGGAGGGCCAGAGACCCAGTACTTC. It codes for CATHLGLAGGPETQYF. Complete variable domain (other parts from reference TRBV5-4 and TRBJ2-5): ETGVTQSPTHLIKTRGQQVTLRCSSQSGHNTVSWYQQALGQGPQFIFQYYREEENGRGNFPPRFSGLQFPNYSSELNVNALELDDSALYLCATHLGLAGGPETQYFGPGTRLLVL.

The V call is TRBV11-2, the J call TRBJ1-1; perhaps TRBD1 as D (5 bases). This CDR3 spans 15 amino acids. Between the trimmed V and J ends, which lost 0 bases and 6 bases, there was a span of 14 bases. Germline V gene lookup returns CDR1 SGHAT and CDR2 FQNNGV. Here the CDR3 reads CASSLDRQGWAEAFF. The CDR3 DNA is TGTGCCAGCAGCTTAGATCGGCAGGGCTGGGCTGAAGCTTTCTTT.

This clone was found a few times. The chain links TRBV7-8 to TRBJ2-7; TRBD2 aligns across 13 bases. V was clipped by 6 bases and J by 5 bases; unmatched bases: 7. Germline V lookup: CDR1 SGHVS, CDR2 FQNEAQ. The CDR3 contains 15 residues. The CDR3 here is CASSRRTSGGDEQYF. CDR3 coding DNA: TGTGCCAGCAGTCGCAGGACTAGCGGGGGAGACGAGCAGTACTTC.

This clone came up a few times. The J gene is TRBJ1-1, the V gene TRBV27; 10 bases line up with TRBD1. CDR1 is MNHEY and CDR2 is SMNVEV in the germline V gene (reference sequence). V shed 6 bases and J 5 bases; nucleotides not matched to a gene: 6. The CDR3 has 14 residues. The CDR3 DNA is TGTGCCAGCAGGACAGGGGGCTATACAACTGAAGCTTTCTTT. Translation gives CASRTGGYTTEAFF.

This clone was counted between two and nine times. The chain has TRBV5-6 and TRBJ2-6; D is unresolved. CDR3 size: 15 residues. Germline V gene sequence: CDR1 SGHDT, CDR2 YYEEEE. Between the trimmed V and J ends, which lost 0 bases and 0 bases, there was a span of 4 bases. Here the CDR3 DNA reads TGTGCCAGCAGCTTGGCTTACTCTGGGGCCAACGTCCTGACTTTC. As protein: CASSLAYSGANVLTF.

The V and J genes are TRBV5-1 and TRBJ2-7; tentatively, D is TRBD1 (6 bases). Germline V lookup: CDR1 SGHRS, CDR2 YFSETQ. The germline V and J ends were trimmed by 1 base and 4 bases, with 12 bases remaining between them. This CDR3 spans 14 amino acids. The CDR3 nucleotides read TGCGCCAGCAGCTTGATAATCGGACAGTACGAGCAGTACTTC. It yields the protein CASSLIIGQYEQYF. The full variable domain, with the rest looked up from reference TRBV5-1 and TRBJ2-7, is KAGVTQTPRYLIKTRGQQVTLSCSPISGHRSVSWYQQTPGQGLQFLFEYFSETQRNKGNFPGRFSGRQFSNSRSEMNVSTLELGDSALYLCASSLIIGQYEQYFGPGTRLTVT.